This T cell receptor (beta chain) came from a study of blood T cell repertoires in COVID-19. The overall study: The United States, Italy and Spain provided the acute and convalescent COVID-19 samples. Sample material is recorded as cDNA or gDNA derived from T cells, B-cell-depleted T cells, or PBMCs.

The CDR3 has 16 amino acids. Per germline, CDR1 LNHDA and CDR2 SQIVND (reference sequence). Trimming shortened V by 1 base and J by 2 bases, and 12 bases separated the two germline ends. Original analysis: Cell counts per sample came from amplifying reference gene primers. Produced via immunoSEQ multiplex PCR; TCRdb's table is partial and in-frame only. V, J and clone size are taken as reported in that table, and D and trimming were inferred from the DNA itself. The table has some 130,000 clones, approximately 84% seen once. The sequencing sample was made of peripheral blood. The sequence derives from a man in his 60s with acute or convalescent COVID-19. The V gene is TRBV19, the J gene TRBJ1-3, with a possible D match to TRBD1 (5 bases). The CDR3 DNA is TGTGCCAGTAGTATAGGCCCGACAGCTACTGGAAACACCATATATTTT. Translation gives CASSIGPTATGNTIYF.